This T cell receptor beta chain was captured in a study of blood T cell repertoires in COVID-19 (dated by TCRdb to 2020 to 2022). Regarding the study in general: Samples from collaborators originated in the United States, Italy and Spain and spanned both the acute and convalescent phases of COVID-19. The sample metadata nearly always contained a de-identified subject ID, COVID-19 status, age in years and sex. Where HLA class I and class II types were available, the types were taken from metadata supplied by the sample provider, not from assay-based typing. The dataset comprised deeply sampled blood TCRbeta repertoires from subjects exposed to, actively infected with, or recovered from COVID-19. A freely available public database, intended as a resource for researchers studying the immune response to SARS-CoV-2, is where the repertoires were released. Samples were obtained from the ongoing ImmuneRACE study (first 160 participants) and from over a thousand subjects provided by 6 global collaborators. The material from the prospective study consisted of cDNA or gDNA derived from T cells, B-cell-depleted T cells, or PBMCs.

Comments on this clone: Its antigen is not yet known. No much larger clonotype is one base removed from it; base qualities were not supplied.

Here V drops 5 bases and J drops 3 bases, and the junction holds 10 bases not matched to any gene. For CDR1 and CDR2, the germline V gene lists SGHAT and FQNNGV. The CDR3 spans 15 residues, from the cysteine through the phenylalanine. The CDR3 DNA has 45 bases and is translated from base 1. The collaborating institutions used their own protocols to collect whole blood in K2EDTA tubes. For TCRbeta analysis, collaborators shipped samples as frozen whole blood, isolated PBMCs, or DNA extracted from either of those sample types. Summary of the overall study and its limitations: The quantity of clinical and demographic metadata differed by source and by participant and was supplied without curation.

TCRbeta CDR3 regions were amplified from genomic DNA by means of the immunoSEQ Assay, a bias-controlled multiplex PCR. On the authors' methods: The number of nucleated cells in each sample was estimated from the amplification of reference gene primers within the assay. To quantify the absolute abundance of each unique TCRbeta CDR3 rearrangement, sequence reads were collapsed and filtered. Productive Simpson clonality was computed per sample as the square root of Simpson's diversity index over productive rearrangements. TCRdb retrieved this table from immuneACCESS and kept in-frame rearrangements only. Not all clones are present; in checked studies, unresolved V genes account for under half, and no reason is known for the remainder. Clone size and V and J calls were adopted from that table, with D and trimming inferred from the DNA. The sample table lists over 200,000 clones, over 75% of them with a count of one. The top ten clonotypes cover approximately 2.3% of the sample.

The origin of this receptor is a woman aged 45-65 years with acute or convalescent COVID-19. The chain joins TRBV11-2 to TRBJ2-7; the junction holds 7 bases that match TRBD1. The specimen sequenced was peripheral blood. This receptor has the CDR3 CASSPGQGVFYEQYF. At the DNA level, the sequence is TGTGCCAGCAGCCCCGGCCAGGGGGTTTTCTACGAGCAGTACTTC.